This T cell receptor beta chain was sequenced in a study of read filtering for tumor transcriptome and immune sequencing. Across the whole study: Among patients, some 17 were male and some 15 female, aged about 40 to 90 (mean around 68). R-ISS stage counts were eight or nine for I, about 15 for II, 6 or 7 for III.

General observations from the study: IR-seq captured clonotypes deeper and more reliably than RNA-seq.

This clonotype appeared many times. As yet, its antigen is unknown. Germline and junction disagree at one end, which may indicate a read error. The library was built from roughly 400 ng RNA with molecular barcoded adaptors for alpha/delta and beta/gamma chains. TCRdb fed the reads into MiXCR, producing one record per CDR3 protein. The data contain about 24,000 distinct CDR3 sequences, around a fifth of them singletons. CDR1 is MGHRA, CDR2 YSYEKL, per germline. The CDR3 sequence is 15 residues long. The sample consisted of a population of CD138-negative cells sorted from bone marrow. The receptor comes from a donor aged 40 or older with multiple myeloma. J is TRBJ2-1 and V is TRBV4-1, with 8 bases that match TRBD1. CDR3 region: CASSARGTGYNGQFF. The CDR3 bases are TGCGCCAGCAGCGCTAGGGGGACAGGCTACAATGGGCAGTTCTTC.